This entry lists 31 T cell receptor beta chains sequenced from one sample in a study of blood T cell repertoires in COVID-19. TCRdb's table, derived via immunoSEQ multiplex PCR, lists solely in-frame clones and lacks some. Of around 120,000 clones in the sample, more than 70% are singletons; the top ten hold less than 2%. Source material: peripheral blood. Every receptor here comes from a human donor in a cohort sampled during active COVID-19.

V usage is TRBV6-5 and J usage is TRBJ2-5, with 11 bases aligning to TRBD1. In germline, CDR1 is MNHEY, CDR2 SVGAGI. This CDR3 has 16 residues. V was clipped by 0 bases and J by 4 bases; unmatched bases: 4. CDR3 in amino acids: CASSYSKGTGGETQYF. In DNA form, the CDR3 reads TGTGCCAGCAGTTACTCGAAGGGGACAGGGGGAGAGACCCAGTACTTC.

The CDR3 here is CASRLDSSNTQYF. The CDR3 DNA reads TGTGCCAGCAGACTGGACAGCTCCAATACGCAGTATTTT. The chain uses TRBV6-5 and TRBJ2-3, with D tentatively TRBD1 (6 bases). This CDR3 is built from 13 residues. Germline CDR1 and CDR2: MNHEY and SVGAGI. The V end lost 6 bases, the J end lost 7 bases, and 14 bases lay between the germline ends.

The chain recombines TRBV6-5 with TRBJ2-3; 7 bases match TRBD2. The CDR3 spans 13 residues. CDR1 and CDR2 from the germline V gene are MNHEY and SVGAGI. V was pared by 5 bases and J by 6 bases, with 5 bases of the junction left unmatched. The CDR3 protein is CASSPWGGDTQYF. The CDR3 DNA follows: TGTGCCAGCAGTCCATGGGGGGGGGATACGCAGTATTTT.

CDR3 sequence: CASSSSSGPYEQYF. CDR3 in DNA: TGTGCCAGCAGCTCCAGTAGCGGGCCCTACGAGCAGTACTTC. The gene calls are TRBV7-2 and TRBJ2-7; TRBD2 agrees at 7 bases. CDR1 is SGHTA, CDR2 FQGNSA, per germline. The CDR3 contains 14 residues. Trimming cost V 4 bases and J 2 bases; bases outside gene matches: 5.

The chain links TRBV5-1 to TRBJ2-5, with 7 bases lining up with TRBD1. V was clipped by 0 bases and J by 3 bases; unmatched bases: 5. This CDR3 contains 15 residues. Germline assignment: CDR1 SGHRS and CDR2 YFSETQ. CDR3 sequence: CASSLGDRPKETQYF. In DNA, the CDR3 is TGCGCCAGCAGCTTGGGGGACAGACCTAAAGAGACCCAGTACTTC.

The chain couples TRBV5-1 to TRBJ2-1, with TRBD1 matching over 11 bases. The germline V gene encodes CDR1 SGHRS and CDR2 YFSETQ. The CDR3 spans 14 residues. Trimming at V came to 3 bases and at J to 7 bases, leaving 3 bases not matched to a gene. The CDR3 here is CASSWDRGRNEQFF. The CDR3 region has the DNA TGCGCCAGCAGCTGGGACAGGGGGAGGAATGAGCAGTTCTTC.

The chain links TRBV7-8 to TRBJ1-5, with D maybe TRBD1 (6 bases). The CDR3 is 16 residues long. The germline gives CDR1 SGHVS, CDR2 FQNEAQ. Trimming took off 1 base at V and 1 base at J, with 11 bases between the two ends. CDR3 sequence: CASSLGTVRSNQPQHF. As DNA, the CDR3 is TGTGCCAGCAGCTTAGGGACAGTTAGGAGCAATCAGCCCCAGCATTTT. Full variable domain (remainder filled in from reference TRBV7-8 and TRBJ1-5): GAGVSQSPRYKVAKRGQDVALRCDPISGHVSLFWYQQALGQGPEFLTYFQNEAQLDKSGLPSDRFFAERPEGSVSTLKIQRTQQEDSAVYLCASSLGTVRSNQPQHFGDGTRLSIL.

The chain is built from TRBV7-2 and TRBJ2-7; a possible D gene is TRBD2 (5 bases). Trimming removed 1 base from V and 2 bases from J, with 15 bases in between. From germline, CDR1 is SGHTA and CDR2 FQGNSA. The length of the CDR3 is 16 residues. Here the CDR3 reads CASSLGSSGSTYEQYF. The CDR3 region has the DNA TGTGCCAGCAGCTTAGGGTCCAGCGGAAGTACCTACGAGCAGTACTTC. Combining the CDR3 with reference TRBV7-2 and TRBJ2-7 gives the whole variable domain GAGVSQSPSNKVTEKGKDVELRCDPISGHTALYWYRQSLGQGLEFLIYFQGNSAPDKSGLPSDRFSAERTGGSVSTLTIQRTQQEDSAVYLCASSLGSSGSTYEQYFGPGTRLTVT.

This clone was seen just once. This chain uses TRBV2 with TRBJ2-1, with D unresolved. The V end was cut by 4 bases, the J end by 5 bases, with 9 bases between. Germline V gene sequence: CDR1 SNHLY, CDR2 FYNNEI. The CDR3 is 13 amino acids. CDR3 DNA: TGTGCCAGCAGTGTTGCGGCACACAATGAGCAGTTCTTC. As protein: CASSVAAHNEQFF.

This clone has just one count. This chain joins TRBV6-5 and TRBJ1-3, with TRBD1 identical over 9 bases. V lost 8 bases to trimming and J lost 0 bases; unmatched junction nucleotides: 5. The germline V gene has CDR1 MNHEY and CDR2 SVGAGI. The CDR3 totals 15 residues. As DNA, the CDR3 is TGTGCCAGCGCGACAGGGGGATCCTCTGGAAACACCATATATTTT. It encodes CASATGGSSGNTIYF.

The V call is TRBV5-1, the J call TRBJ2-7; TRBD1 matches 7 bases. The CDR3 loop spans 14 amino acids. V gave up 3 bases and J gave up 2 bases; unmatched junction bases: 5. CDR1 and CDR2 from the germline V gene are SGHRS and YFSETQ. The CDR3, as DNA: TGCGCCAGCAGCTACTTAACAGGGGCCTACGAGCAGTACTTC. Translated, it gives CASSYLTGAYEQYF.

The chain uses TRBV5-6 and TRBJ1-1; weak D call: TRBD1 (6 bases). The CDR3 contains 13 residues. Germline V CDR1 and CDR2: SGHDT, YYEEEE. Trimming left V 1 base short and J 4 bases short, with 8 bases between. CDR3 protein: CASSLQGPTEAFF. DNA for the CDR3: TGTGCCAGCAGCTTGCAGGGGCCCACTGAAGCTTTCTTT. Full variable domain (rest looked up from reference TRBV5-6 and TRBJ1-1): DAGVTQSPTHLIKTRGQQVTLRCSPKSGHDTVSWYQQALGQGPQFIFQYYEEEERQRGNFPDRFSGHQFPNYSSELNVNALLLGDSALYLCASSLQGPTEAFFGQGTRLTVV.

This clone has only one observation. This rearrangement joins TRBV7-8 to TRBJ2-3; TRBD2 is a possible D gene (6 bases). Trimming pared 4 bases from V and 7 bases from J, leaving 18 bases between. CDR1 and CDR2 (germline): SGHVS, FQNEAQ. The CDR3 consists of 15 residues. The CDR3 loop reads CASSSVGGSSYTQYF. CDR3 DNA: TGTGCCAGCAGCTCAGTGGGGGGTTCCTCATATACGCAGTATTTT.

The CDR3 region is CASSRDLGQPQHF. The CDR3 DNA reads as TGTGCCAGCTCACGGGACTTAGGTCAGCCCCAGCATTTT. The chain is built from TRBV18 and TRBJ1-5; D possibly corresponds to TRBD1 (5 bases). CDR3 length: 13 residues. Between the trimmed V and J ends, which lost 4 bases and 6 bases, there was a span of 10 bases. The germline gives CDR1 KGHSH, CDR2 LQKENI. Looking up the rest from reference TRBV18 and TRBJ1-5 gives the full variable domain: NAGVMQNPRHLVRRRGQEARLRCSPMKGHSHVYWYRQLPEEGLKFMVYLQKENIIDESGMPKERFSAEFPKEGPSILRIQQVVRGDSAAYFCASSRDLGQPQHFGDGTRLSIL.

The CDR3 protein is CASSRQGILYYEQYF. The DNA for the CDR3 is TGTGCCAGCAGTCGACAGGGAATCCTCTACTACGAGCAGTACTTC. The gene calls are TRBV28 and TRBJ2-7; TRBD1 matches 7 bases. This CDR3 has 15 amino acids. The germline gives CDR1 MDHEN, CDR2 SYDVKM. V lost 5 bases and J lost 3; bases outside the gene matches: 10.

The rearrangement uses TRBV27 and TRBJ2-1; maybe TRBD2 (6 bases). This CDR3 contains 16 residues. Germline CDR1 MNHEY, CDR2 SMNVEV (reference sequence). V lost 4 bases and J lost 2, with 15 bases in between. CDR3 nucleotides: TGTGCCAGCAGTTCCTTGGCGCGGGGCGCCTACAATGAGCAGTTCTTC. Its translation: CASSSLARGAYNEQFF.

The chain has TRBV27 and TRBJ2-7; D not resolved. The CDR3 is made up of 13 amino acids. The V and J ends lost 2 bases and 6 bases respectively, with 11 bases between them. Germline loops: CDR1 MNHEY, CDR2 SMNVEV (reference sequence). CDR3 residues: CASSLGGLSEQYF. DNA of the CDR3: TGTGCCAGCAGTTTAGGTGGGCTCTCCGAGCAGTACTTC.

V and J are TRBV5-1 and TRBJ2-1, with a weak D call TRBD1 (7 bases). Germline V lookup: CDR1 SGHRS, CDR2 YFSETQ. This CDR3 region has 15 residues. Trimming removed 3 bases at V and 1 base at J, with 11 bases between. CDR3 protein: CASSSAGGSYNEQFF. In nucleotides, the CDR3 is TGCGCCAGCAGCTCGGCAGGGGGGTCCTACAATGAGCAGTTCTTC.

This chain connects TRBV5-6 to TRBJ1-1, with 7 bases aligning to TRBD1. The trim removed 3 bases at V and 8 bases at J, leaving 7 bases unmatched. CDR3 length: 13 amino acids. In germline, CDR1 is SGHDT, CDR2 YYEEEE. The CDR3 DNA follows: TGTGCCAGCAGCTCGGGGACAGCTCAGGAAGCTTTCTTT. Translation: CASSSGTAQEAFF.

This clone was detected only once. The chain has TRBV6-1 and TRBJ1-6; no reliable D call. V lost 2 bases to trimming and J lost 5 bases, with 10 bases between them. CDR1 is MNHNS and CDR2 is SASEGT in the germline V gene. This CDR3 comprises 15 residues. This CDR3 is CASSENSNNNSPLHF. DNA of the CDR3: TGTGCCAGCAGTGAAAACAGTAACAATAATTCACCCCTCCACTTT.

The chain carries TRBV9 and TRBJ2-3; 10 positions match TRBD2. V lost 0 bases to trimming and J lost 7 bases; unmatched junction nucleotides: 8. CDR3 length: 16 residues. In germline, CDR1 is SGDLS, CDR2 YYNGEE. CDR3 sequence: CASSVVTSGERHTQYF. DNA of the CDR3: TGTGCCAGCAGCGTAGTTACTAGCGGGGAGCGGCATACGCAGTATTTT.

This chain uses TRBV5-5 with TRBJ2-7, with no clear D. The germline V and J ends were trimmed by 3 bases and 3 bases, with 7 bases remaining between them. CDR1 and CDR2 (germline): SGHKS, YYEKEE (reference sequence). The CDR3 has 12 residues. CDR3 in amino acids: CASSSEFYEQYF. CDR3 coding DNA: TGTGCCAGCAGCTCGGAGTTCTACGAGCAGTACTTC.

The chain couples TRBV28 to TRBJ2-1; TRBD2 is a possible D gene (6 bases). The V end lost 3 bases, the J end lost 6 bases, and 15 bases lay between the germline ends. This CDR3 has 15 amino acids. Looked up from germline, CDR1 is MDHEN and CDR2 is SYDVKM. CDR3 in amino acids: CASSFTGLLGNEQFF. The DNA for the CDR3 is TGTGCCAGCAGTTTTACGGGACTCCTGGGCAATGAGCAGTTCTTC.

The chain has TRBV3-1 (or the pseudogene TRBV3-2) and TRBJ2-3; TRBD2 matches at 11 bases. The CDR3 has 17 residues. Per germline, CDR1 LGHDT and CDR2 YNNKEL (reference sequence). After removal of 0 bases from V and 1 base from J, the junction contained 3 bases not matched to a gene. The CDR3: CASSQDVGLAGTDTQYF. The CDR3 DNA follows: TGTGCCAGCAGCCAAGACGTGGGACTAGCGGGCACAGATACGCAGTATTTT.

The gene calls are TRBV4-1 and TRBJ2-1, with TRBD1 matching over 7 bases. CDR3 length equals 17 residues. The ends lost 4 bases at V and 9 bases at J; junction bases unmatched: 18. Looked up from germline, CDR1 is MGHRA and CDR2 is YSYEKL. The CDR3 is CASSPTTGALLQGEQFF. In DNA form, the CDR3 reads TGCGCCAGCAGCCCAACAACAGGGGCCCTACTCCAGGGTGAGCAGTTCTTC.

This chain uses TRBV5-1 with TRBJ2-5, with D tentatively TRBD2 (6 bases). Trimming took 4 bases from V and 7 from J, leaving 11 bases between them. The CDR3 loop spans 12 amino acids. Germline V CDR1 and CDR2: SGHRS, YFSETQ. The CDR3 DNA is TGCGCCAGCAGCGGAGGGGCCCCGACCCAGTACTTC. Encoded protein: CASSGGAPTQYF.

The rearrangement joins TRBV10-2 to TRBJ1-6, with D uncertain. The CDR3 runs 17 residues. V lost 7 bases to trimming and J lost 0 bases, with 16 bases between them. Germline CDR1 is WSHSY and CDR2 is SAAADI. The CDR3 spells CASKEGPGSSYNSPLHF. The CDR3 DNA sequence: TGCGCCAGCAAAGAAGGGCCGGGGAGCTCCTATAATTCACCCCTCCACTTT.

The rearrangement links TRBV27 to TRBJ1-6; weak D call: TRBD1 (5 bases). Germline values: CDR1 MNHEY, CDR2 SMNVEV (reference sequence). V was clipped by 3 bases and J by 7 bases, with 13 bases between them. The CDR3 spans 15 residues. The CDR3 DNA sequence: TGTGCCAGCAGTTTCGGCGGGACGGAGAATTCACCCCTCCACTTT. It codes for CASSFGGTENSPLHF.

The V call is TRBV5-1, the J call TRBJ1-2; D is possibly TRBD1 (5 bases). The CDR3 extends over 15 amino acids. The ends were cut back, 0 bases at V and 8 bases at J, with 17 bases in the middle. Germline V lookup: CDR1 SGHRS, CDR2 YFSETQ. CDR3 in amino acids: CASSLEGGDGRGYTF. CDR3 DNA: TGCGCCAGCAGCTTGGAGGGAGGGGACGGTAGAGGCTACACCTTC. Full variable domain (rest looked up from reference TRBV5-1 and TRBJ1-2): KAGVTQTPRYLIKTRGQQVTLSCSPISGHRSVSWYQQTPGQGLQFLFEYFSETQRNKGNFPGRFSGRQFSNSRSEMNVSTLELGDSALYLCASSLEGGDGRGYTFGSGTRLTVV.

J is TRBJ2-2 and V is TRBV4-1; TRBD2 might be the D (6 bases). V gave up 0 bases and J gave up 0 bases, with 11 bases separating them. CDR3 length: 17 residues. The germline gives CDR1 MGHRA, CDR2 YSYEKL. The CDR3: CASSQDKPSANTGELFF. CDR3 nucleotide sequence: TGCGCCAGCAGCCAAGATAAGCCTAGCGCGAACACCGGGGAGCTGTTTTTT.

The rearrangement joins TRBV10-3 to TRBJ2-4; D remains unclear. The ends were cut back, 0 bases at V and 3 bases at J, with 9 bases in the middle. The CDR3 runs 15 residues. Germline V gene sequence: CDR1 ENHRY, CDR2 SYGVKD. The CDR3 spells CAISESEIGKNIQYF. The CDR3 DNA sequence: TGTGCCATCAGTGAGTCTGAGATTGGCAAAAACATTCAGTACTTC.